This T cell receptor (beta chain) was sequenced during a study of CD8+CD57+ T cells in acquired aplastic anemia. Germline CDR1 is SEHNR and CDR2 is FQNEAQ (reference sequence). The V gene lost 5 bases and the J gene lost 3 bases, with 22 bases spanning the gap. The CDR3 covers 17 residues. Profiles of TCR beta VDJ and CDR3 were generated from a genomic DNA template. TCRdb reprocessed the reads with MiXCR, giving one entry per CDR3 protein. The table has approximately 300,000 distinct CDR3 sequences, roughly 53% seen once; the top ten hold 1.3%. This clonotype was observed a handful of times. The target antigen is unknown. Patients chosen for sequencing had CD8+CD57+ cells that had expanded, as shown by flow cytometry. Points from the study as a whole: Patients and controls turned out to have around 29 CD8+ CDR3 sequences in common. Patients did not significantly differ from controls in CD8+ Simpson's diversity.

Source material: sorted CD4+, CD8+, or CD8+CD57+ T cells (not recorded which) from PBMCs. The V and J genes are TRBV7-9 and TRBJ1-1; tentatively, D is TRBD1 (6 bases). The TCR was taken from a human donor with aplastic anemia. Here the CDR3 DNA reads TGTGCCAGCAGCCCCATACCCACCGGGACAATTCACACTGAAGCTTTCTTT. Encoded protein: CASSPIPTGTIHTEAFF.